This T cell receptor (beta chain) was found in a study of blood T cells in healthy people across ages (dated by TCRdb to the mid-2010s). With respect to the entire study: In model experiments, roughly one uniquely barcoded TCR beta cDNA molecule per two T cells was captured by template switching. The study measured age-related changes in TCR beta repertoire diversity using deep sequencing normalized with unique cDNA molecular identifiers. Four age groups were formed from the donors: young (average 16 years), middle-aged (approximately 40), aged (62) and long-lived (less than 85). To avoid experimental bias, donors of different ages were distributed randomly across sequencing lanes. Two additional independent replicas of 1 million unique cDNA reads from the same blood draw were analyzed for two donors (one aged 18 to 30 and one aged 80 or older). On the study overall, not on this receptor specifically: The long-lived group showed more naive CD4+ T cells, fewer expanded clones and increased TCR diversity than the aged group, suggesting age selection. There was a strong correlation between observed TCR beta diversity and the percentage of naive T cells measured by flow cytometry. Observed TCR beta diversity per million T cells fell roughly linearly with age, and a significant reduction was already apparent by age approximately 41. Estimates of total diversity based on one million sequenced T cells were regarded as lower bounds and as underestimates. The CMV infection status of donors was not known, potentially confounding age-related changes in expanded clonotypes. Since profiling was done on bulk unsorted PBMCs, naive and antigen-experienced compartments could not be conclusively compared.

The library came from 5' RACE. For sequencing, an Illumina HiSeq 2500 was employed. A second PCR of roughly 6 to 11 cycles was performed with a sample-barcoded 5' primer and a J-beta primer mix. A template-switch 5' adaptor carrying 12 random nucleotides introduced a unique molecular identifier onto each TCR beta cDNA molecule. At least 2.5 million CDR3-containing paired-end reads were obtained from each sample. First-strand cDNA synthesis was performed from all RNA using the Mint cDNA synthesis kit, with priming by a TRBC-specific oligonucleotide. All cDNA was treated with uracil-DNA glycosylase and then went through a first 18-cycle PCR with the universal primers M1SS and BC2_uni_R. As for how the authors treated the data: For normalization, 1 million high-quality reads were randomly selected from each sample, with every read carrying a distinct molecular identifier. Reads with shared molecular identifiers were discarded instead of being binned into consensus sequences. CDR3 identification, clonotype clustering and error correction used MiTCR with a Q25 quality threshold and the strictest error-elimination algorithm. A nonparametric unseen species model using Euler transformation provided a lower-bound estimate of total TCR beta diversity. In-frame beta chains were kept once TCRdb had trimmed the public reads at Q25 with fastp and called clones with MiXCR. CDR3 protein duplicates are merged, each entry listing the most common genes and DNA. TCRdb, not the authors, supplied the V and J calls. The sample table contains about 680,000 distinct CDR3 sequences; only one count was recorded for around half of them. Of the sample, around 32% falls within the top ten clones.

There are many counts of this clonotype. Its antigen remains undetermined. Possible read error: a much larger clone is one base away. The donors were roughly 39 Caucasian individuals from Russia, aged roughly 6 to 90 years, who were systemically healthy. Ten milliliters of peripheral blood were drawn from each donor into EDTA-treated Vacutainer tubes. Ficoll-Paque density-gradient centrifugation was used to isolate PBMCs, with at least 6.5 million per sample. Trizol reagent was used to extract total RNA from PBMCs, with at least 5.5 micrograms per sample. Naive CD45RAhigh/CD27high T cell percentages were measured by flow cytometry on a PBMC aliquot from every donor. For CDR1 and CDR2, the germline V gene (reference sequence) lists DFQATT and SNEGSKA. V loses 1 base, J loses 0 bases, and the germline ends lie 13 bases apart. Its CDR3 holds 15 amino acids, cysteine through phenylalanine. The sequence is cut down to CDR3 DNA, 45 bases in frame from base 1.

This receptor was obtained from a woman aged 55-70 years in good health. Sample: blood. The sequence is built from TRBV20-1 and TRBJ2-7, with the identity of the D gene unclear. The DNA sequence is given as TGCAGTGCTAGAGCCCTAGGCGGTAGCTCCTACGAGCAGTACTTC. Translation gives CSARALGGSSYEQYF.